One sample yielded the 6 T cell receptor beta chains listed below, sequenced in a study of Graves' ophthalmopathy and Graves' hyperthyroidism. Amplification of the TCR beta CDR3 regions used RNA transcripts (as template). RT-PCR was first run with HTBI primers, then multiplex PCR in a second round. MiXCR, run by TCRdb on the multiplex PCR reads, gives a single entry per CDR3 protein. The sample gives 150,000 to 200,000 distinct CDR3 sequences, around 40% of which show up once; nearly 9% is in the top ten. Material: peripheral blood. These receptor sequences come from a young man with Graves' ophthalmopathy.

The sample holds many counts of this clonotype. The chain couples TRBV7-2 to TRBJ1-2; unclear D gene. The V end lost 1 base, the J end lost 8 bases, and 11 bases lay between the germline ends. Germline V gene sequence: CDR1 SGHTA, CDR2 FQGNSA. The length of the CDR3 is 13 residues. The DNA for the CDR3 is TGTGCCAGCAGCTTAGTGGGGATCGGGGGCTACACCTTC. This codes for CASSLVGIGGYTF.

This clonotype has more than one count but fewer than ten. This chain links TRBV27 with TRBJ1-2, with 9 bases lining up with TRBD1. This CDR3 comprises 14 residues. Trimming cost V 0 bases and J 7 bases; bases outside gene matches: 3. Germline V gene sequence: CDR1 MNHEY, CDR2 SMNVEV (reference sequence). The DNA for the CDR3 is TGTGCCAGCAGTTTATCACAGGGGGCGCTTGGCTACACCTTC. This sequence encodes CASSLSQGALGYTF.

Many counts were recorded for this clonotype. J is TRBJ2-7 and V is TRBV30; D remains ambiguous. V lost 2 bases and J lost 0, with 8 bases in between. Germline V gene sequence: CDR1 GTSNPN, CDR2 SVGIG (reference sequence). CDR3 size: 13 residues. CDR3 nucleotide sequence: TGTGCCTGGAGTTCCGGGCTCTCCTACGAGCAGTACTTC. Its protein is CAWSSGLSYEQYF.

This clonotype was counted at least ten times. CDR3: CASSLVYTAIGGYEQYF. The DNA of the CDR3 is TGTGCCAGCAGCTTAGTGTACACGGCCATAGGGGGTTACGAGCAGTACTTC. The genes are TRBV11-3 and TRBJ2-7; D perhaps matches TRBD1 (6 bases). V lost 1 base and J lost 4, with 20 bases in between. CDR1 and CDR2 (germline): SGHNT, YENEEA. This CDR3 has 17 residues.

This chain connects TRBV27 to TRBJ1-2; tentatively, D is TRBD1 (6 bases). This CDR3 comprises 12 residues. The V end lost 5 bases, the J end lost 8 bases, and 12 bases lay between the germline ends. Germline-derived CDR1 and CDR2 are MNHEY and SMNVEV (reference sequence). The CDR3 nucleotides read TGTGCCAGCAGTGGCTCGGGGGCGGGCTACACCTTC. Its translation: CASSGSGAGYTF.

The CDR3 protein is CASSLYGTGFMNTEAFF. As DNA, the CDR3 is TGTGCCAGCAGCTTATACGGGACAGGGTTCATGAACACTGAAGCTTTCTTT. This chain uses TRBV11-2 with TRBJ1-1, with 9 bases identical to TRBD1. This CDR3 is built from 17 residues. Per the germline V gene, CDR1 is SGHAT and CDR2 is FQNNGV. V was clipped by 2 bases and J by 0 bases; unmatched bases: 7.